The 4 T cell receptor beta chains presented below share a single source sample, sequenced in a study of circulating CD8 cells and anti-PD-1 response in melanoma. The QIAseq Immune Repertoire TCR panel built the libraries from around 15 ng of total RNA. From the reads, TCRdb called clonotypes with MiXCR, one entry per CDR3 protein. Among fewer than 950 distinct CDR3 sequences listed, about an eighth were seen once. Four subsets defined by PD-1 and/or TIGIT were sorted from live CD3+CD8+TCRalphabeta+ cells. The sequencing here drew on CD8+ T cells from PBMCs, taken at baseline or after one month of anti-PD-1 therapy (not recorded which). These receptors all stem from a human donor with melanoma.

Within the sample, this clonotype is medium-sized. The chain joins TRBV27 to TRBJ1-2; 7 nucleotides match TRBD1. Trimming removed 4 bases from V and 7 bases from J; junction bases left unmatched: 15. In germline, CDR1 is MNHEY, CDR2 SMNVEV (reference sequence). The CDR3 extends over 16 amino acids. The CDR3 region is CASSSPRQGFWSGYTF. The CDR3 nucleotides read TGTGCCAGCAGTTCCCCCCGACAGGGATTTTGGTCTGGCTACACCTTC.

This clonotype is medium-sized in the sample. This sequence joins TRBV7-2 and TRBJ2-2; unclear D gene. The V end lost 2 bases, the J end lost 7 bases, and 14 bases lay between the germline ends. This CDR3 has 15 amino acids. Germline CDR1 reads SGHTA; CDR2 reads FQGNSA. In DNA, the CDR3 is TGTGCCAGCAGCTTAAACCCCTACCGGAGCGGGGAGCTGTTTTTT. This sequence encodes CASSLNPYRSGELFF.

This clonotype was observed a handful of times. J is TRBJ2-5 and V is TRBV29-1, with D perhaps matching TRBD2 (7 bases). CDR1 is SQVTM, CDR2 ANQGSEA, per germline. V lost 2 bases and J lost 7, with 20 bases in between. The CDR3 covers 15 residues. The CDR3 nucleotides are TGCAGCGTTGAATTCCCTGGCGGGGGCCTCCGGACCCAGTACTTC. Its translation: CSVEFPGGGLRTQYF.

Within the sample, this clonotype is medium-sized. The genes are TRBV20-1 and TRBJ2-3, with TRBD2 identical over 9 bases. Trimming took 6 bases from V and 1 from J; bases not matched to a gene: 11. CDR1 and CDR2 (germline): DFQATT, SNEGSKA (reference sequence). The CDR3 runs to 16 residues. The CDR3 DNA reads as TGCAGTGCCCGAAGAAAGTTAGCGGGGGGCACAGATACGCAGTATTTT. It encodes CSARRKLAGGTDTQYF.